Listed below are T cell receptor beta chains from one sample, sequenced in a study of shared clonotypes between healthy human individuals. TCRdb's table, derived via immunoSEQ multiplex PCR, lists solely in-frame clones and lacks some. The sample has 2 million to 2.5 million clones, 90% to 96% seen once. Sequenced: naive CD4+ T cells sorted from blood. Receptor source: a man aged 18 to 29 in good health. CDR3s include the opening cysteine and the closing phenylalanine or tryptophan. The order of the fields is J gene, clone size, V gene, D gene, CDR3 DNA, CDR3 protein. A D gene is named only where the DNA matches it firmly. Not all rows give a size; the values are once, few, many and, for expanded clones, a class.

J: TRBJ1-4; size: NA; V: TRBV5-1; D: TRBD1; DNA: TGCGCCAGCAGCTGGGACCGGACAGGGGGTGAAAAACTGTTTTTT; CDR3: CASSWDRTGGEKLFF
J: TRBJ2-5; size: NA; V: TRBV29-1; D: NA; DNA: TGCAGCGTTGTATGGAGGGAAGAGACCCAGTACTTC; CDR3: CSVVWREETQYF
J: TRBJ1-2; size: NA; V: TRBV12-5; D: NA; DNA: TGTGCTAGTGGATCGGACGTGGGGGGCGGCTACACCTTC; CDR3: CASGSDVGGGYTF
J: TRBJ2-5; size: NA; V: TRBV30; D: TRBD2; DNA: TGTGCGTTAGCGGGAGGGAGATATGAGACCCAGTACTTC; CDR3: CALAGGRYETQYF
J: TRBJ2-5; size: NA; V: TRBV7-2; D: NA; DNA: TGTGCCAGCAGCCTTCTGTCGGAGACCCAGTACTTC; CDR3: CASSLLSETQYF
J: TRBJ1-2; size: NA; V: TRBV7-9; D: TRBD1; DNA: TGTGCCAGCAGCTATACCGGGACAGGGGGAGGCTACACCTTC; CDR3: CASSYTGTGGGYTF
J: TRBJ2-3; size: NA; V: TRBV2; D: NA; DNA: TGTGCCAGCAGTGAGAACCGTAACACAGATACGCAGTATTTT; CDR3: CASSENRNTDTQYF
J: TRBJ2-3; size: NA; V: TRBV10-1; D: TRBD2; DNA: TGCGCCAGCAGAGCCGGGACTAGCGGAACAGATACGCAGTATTTT; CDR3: CASRAGTSGTDTQYF
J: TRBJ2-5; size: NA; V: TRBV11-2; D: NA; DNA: TGTGCCAGCAGCTTAGTAAGTCGCTATCACCAAGAGACCCAGTACTTC; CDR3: CASSLVSRYHQETQYF
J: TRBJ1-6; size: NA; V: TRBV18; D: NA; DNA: TGTGCCAGCTCACCACCTACAGGTCTTCTAGGGTCACCCCTCCACTTT; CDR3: CASSPPTGLLGSPLHF
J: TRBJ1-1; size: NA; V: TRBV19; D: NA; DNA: TGTGCCAGTAGTATATCTGGGGCCTTAAGGGTGAACACTGAAGCTTTCTTT; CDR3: CASSISGALRVNTEAFF
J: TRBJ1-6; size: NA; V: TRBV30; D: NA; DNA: TGTGCCTCTTACAGGCCCCCGTCACCCCTCCACTTT; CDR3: CASYRPPSPLHF
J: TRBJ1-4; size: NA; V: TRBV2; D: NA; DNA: TGTGCCAGCAGGGAGGTAGAAAAACTGTTTTTT; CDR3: CASREVEKLFF
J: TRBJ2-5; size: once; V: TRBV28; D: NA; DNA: TGTGCCAGCAGTCTAGAGACACGCAAACCCCTCCAAGAGACCCAGTACTTC; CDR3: CASSLETRKPLQETQYF
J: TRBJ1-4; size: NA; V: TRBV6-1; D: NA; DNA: TGTGCCAGCAGTGAAAATGCGGGGTTCCAGTTGGGATCAACTAATGAAAAACTGTTTTTT; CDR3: CASSENAGFQLGSTNEKLFF
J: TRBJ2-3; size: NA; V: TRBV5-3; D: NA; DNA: TGTGCCAGAAGCTTGACCCCAGATACGCAGTATTTT; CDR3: CARSLTPDTQYF
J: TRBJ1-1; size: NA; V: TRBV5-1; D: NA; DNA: TGCGCCAGCAGCTTGTCCTTCCCGGGCACCGTGGAAGCTTTCTTT; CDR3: CASSLSFPGTVEAFF
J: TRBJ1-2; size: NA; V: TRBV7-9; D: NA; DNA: TGTGCCAGCAGCTTAGATTTAGGGGGAGAAGGCTACACCTTC; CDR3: CASSLDLGGEGYTF
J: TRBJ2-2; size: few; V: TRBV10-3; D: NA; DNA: TGTGCCATCAGTGATTCAAACGGGGAGCTGTTTTTT; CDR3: CAISDSNGELFF
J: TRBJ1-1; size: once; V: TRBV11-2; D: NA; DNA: TGTGCCAGCAGCTTCCAACCGGAGGGGACTGAAGCTTTCTTT; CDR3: CASSFQPEGTEAFF
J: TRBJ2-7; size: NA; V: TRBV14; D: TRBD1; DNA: TGTGCCAGCAGCCAACCGCGAGGACAGGGCAACTCCGAGCAGTACTTC; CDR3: CASSQPRGQGNSEQYF
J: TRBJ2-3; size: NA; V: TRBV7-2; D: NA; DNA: TGTGCCAGCAGGGCAGGGTCCACAGATACGCAGTATTTT; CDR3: CASRAGSTDTQYF
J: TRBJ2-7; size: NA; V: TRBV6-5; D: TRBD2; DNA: TGTGCCAGCAGTACTGGGACTAGCGGGACCTACGAGCAGTACTTC; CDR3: CASSTGTSGTYEQYF
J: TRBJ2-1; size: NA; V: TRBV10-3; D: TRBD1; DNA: TGTGCCATCAGTTCCACAGGGGTAAGCAATGAGCAGTTCTTC; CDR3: CAISSTGVSNEQFF
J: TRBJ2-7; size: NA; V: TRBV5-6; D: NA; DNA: TGTGCCAGCAGCCCCCCCCAGGGAGCGATTGGCTACGAGCAGTACTTC; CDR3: CASSPPQGAIGYEQYF
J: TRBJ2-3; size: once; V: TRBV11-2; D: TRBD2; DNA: TGTGCCAGCAGCCTAGCGGCCACAGATACGCAGTATTTT; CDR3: CASSLAATDTQYF
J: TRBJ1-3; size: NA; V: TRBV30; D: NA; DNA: TGTGCCTGGGAAAATAGAAACACCATATATTTT; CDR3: CAWENRNTIYF
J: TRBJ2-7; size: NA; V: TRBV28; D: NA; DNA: TGTGCCAGCAGTTTAGGGGGGGGCAGCTACGAGCAGTACTTC; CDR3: CASSLGGGSYEQYF
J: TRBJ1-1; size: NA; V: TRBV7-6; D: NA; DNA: TGTGCCAGCAGCTCAGATCAGTACACTGAAGCTTTCTTT; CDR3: CASSSDQYTEAFF
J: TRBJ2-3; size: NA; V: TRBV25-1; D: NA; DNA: TGTGCCAGCAGTGAAGGTGGTAGGGAAAATACGCAGTATTTT; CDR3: CASSEGGRENTQYF
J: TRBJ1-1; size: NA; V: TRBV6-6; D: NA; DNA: TGTGCCAGCAGTTACTCAGATTTGAACACTGAAGCTTTCTTT; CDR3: CASSYSDLNTEAFF
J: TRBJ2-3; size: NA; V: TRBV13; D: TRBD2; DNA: TGTGCCAGCAGCGCGACTAGCGGGGCATACACAGATACGCAGTATTTT; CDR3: CASSATSGAYTDTQYF
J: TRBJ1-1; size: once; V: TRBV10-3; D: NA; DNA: TGTGCCATCAGCGCCGGGTCCGACGGCGCTTTCTTT; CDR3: CAISAGSDGAFF
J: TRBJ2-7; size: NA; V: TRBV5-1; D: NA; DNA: TGCGCCAGCAGCGCCGGGGGGACAGTACTATCCTACGAGCAGTACTTC; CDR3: CASSAGGTVLSYEQYF
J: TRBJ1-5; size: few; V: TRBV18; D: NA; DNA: TGTGCCAGCTCACCATGGGGGAAAAATCAGCCCCAGCATTTT; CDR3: CASSPWGKNQPQHF
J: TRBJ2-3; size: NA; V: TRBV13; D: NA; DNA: TGTGCCAGCAGCCTCACAAGCTCACTAGCCCTGTCTAGCACAGATACGCAGTATTTT; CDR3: CASSLTSSLALSSTDTQYF
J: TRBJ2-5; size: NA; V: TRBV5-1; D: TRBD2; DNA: TGCGCCAGCAGCCAATTGGCTAGCGGAAAAGAGACCCAGTACTTC; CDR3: CASSQLASGKETQYF